The 21 T cell receptor beta chains below all came from one sample that was sequenced in a study of T cells in Graves' hyperthyroidism and ophthalmopathy. Regions amplified from RNA transcripts were the TCR beta CDR3 regions. The HTBI set primed first-round TCR CDR3 RT-PCR. TCRdb independently ran MiXCR on the multiplex PCR reads; one entry per CDR3 protein. The sample has 96,000 or so distinct CDR3 sequences, approximately 56% seen once. Material for sequencing was blood. The receptors shown here come from a woman in her 40s with Graves' hyperthyroidism.

This clonotype was recorded many times. This chain uses TRBV5-1 with TRBJ1-2; no firm D call. Germline CDR1 and CDR2: SGHRS and YFSETQ. The CDR3 is made up of 15 amino acids. Trimming took off 5 bases at V and 4 bases at J, with 18 bases between the two ends. In DNA, the CDR3 is TGCGCCAGCAGGCGAAACGTTGAGGTGACCTATGGCTACACCTTC. Translating it yields CASRRNVEVTYGYTF. The variable domain in full, completed from reference TRBV5-1 and TRBJ1-2, reads KAGVTQTPRYLIKTRGQQVTLSCSPISGHRSVSWYQQTPGQGLQFLFEYFSETQRNKGNFPGRFSGRQFSNSRSEMNVSTLELGDSALYLCASRRNVEVTYGYTFGSGTRLTVV.

There are many counts of this clonotype. The CDR3: CSATRLAGWAGELFF. In DNA form, the CDR3 reads TGCAGTGCTACCAGACTAGCGGGATGGGCCGGGGAGCTGTTTTTT. The chain carries TRBV20-1 and TRBJ2-2; 11 nucleotides align to TRBD2. The germline V gene has CDR1 DFQATT and CDR2 SNEGSKA (reference sequence). This CDR3 is 15 amino acids long. The V segment lost 4 bases and the J segment 6 bases; nucleotides outside the gene matches: 7.

Many counts were recorded for this clonotype. The gene calls are TRBV2 and TRBJ1-1; TRBD1 might be the D (5 bases). Germline V gene lookup returns CDR1 SNHLY and CDR2 FYNNEI. Trimming pared 4 bases from V and 2 bases from J, leaving 11 bases between. The CDR3 spans 14 residues. The CDR3 loop reads CASSVAGRNTEAFF. In DNA form, the CDR3 reads TGTGCCAGCAGTGTAGCAGGGAGAAACACTGAAGCTTTCTTT.

This clonotype appeared many times. The genes are TRBV25-1 and TRBJ2-7; D possibly corresponds to TRBD2 (6 bases). This CDR3 has 15 residues. CDR1 and CDR2 from the germline V gene are MGHDK and SYGVNS. V lost 4 bases and J lost 7, with 20 bases in between. CDR3 sequence: CASSARDSPRREQYF. The CDR3, as DNA: TGTGCCAGCAGTGCCCGGGACTCCCCACGTCGGGAGCAGTACTTC.

The rearrangement joins TRBV2 to TRBJ2-2, with 16 bases fitting TRBD2. From germline, CDR1 is SNHLY and CDR2 FYNNEI. V was clipped by 8 bases and J by 2 bases; unmatched bases: 5. The CDR3 runs to 17 residues. The CDR3 DNA is TGTGCCAGCGGGGGACTAGCGGGAGGGACCAACACCGGGGAGCTGTTTTTT. Its translation: CASGGLAGGTNTGELFF.

The chain has TRBV2 and TRBJ1-2, with D perhaps matching TRBD1 (5 bases). CDR3 length equals 15 residues. The V gene's germline CDR1 is SNHLY and CDR2 FYNNEI. V lost 4 bases and J 12 bases, leaving 24 bases between the germline ends. In nucleotides, the CDR3 is TGTGCCAGCAGTGGGGAGCGGGGGAGGCCCTCTGGAAACACCTTC. Its translation: CASSGERGRPSGNTF. Complete variable domain (other parts from reference TRBV2 and TRBJ1-2): EPEVTQTPSHQVTQMGQEVILRCVPISNHLYFYWYRQILGQKVEFLVSFYNNEISEKSEIFDDQFSVERPDGSNFTLKIRSTKLEDSAMYFCASSGERGRPSGNTFGSGTRLTVV.

V gene TRBV19 combines with J gene TRBJ1-1; 7 bases line up with TRBD1. The CDR3 loop spans 13 amino acids. J was trimmed by 3 bases and V by 4 bases; bases with no gene match: 2. Per germline, CDR1 LNHDA and CDR2 SQIVND (reference sequence). CDR3 loop: CASSRQGDTEAFF. CDR3 bases: TGTGCCAGTAGTAGACAGGGCGACACTGAAGCTTTCTTT.

This clonotype appeared once. V usage is TRBV2 and J usage is TRBJ2-2; 7 bases are a match to TRBD1. The germline gives CDR1 SNHLY, CDR2 FYNNEI. The CDR3 length is 14 residues. The ends lost 6 bases at V and 1 base at J; junction bases unmatched: 2. The CDR3 is CASSRDRNTGELFF. The CDR3, as DNA: TGTGCCAGCAGCCGGGACAGGAACACCGGGGAGCTGTTTTTT.

The CDR3 protein is CSVEAWDRGQAFF. In nucleotides, the CDR3 is TGCAGCGTTGAAGCGTGGGACAGGGGGCAAGCTTTCTTT. The chain recombines TRBV29-1 with TRBJ1-1; 12 nucleotides line up with TRBD1. V shed 1 base and J 9 bases; nucleotides not matched to a gene: 3. This CDR3 has 13 amino acids. The germline gives CDR1 SQVTM, CDR2 ANQGSEA. Full variable domain (rest looked up from reference TRBV29-1 and TRBJ1-1): SAVISQKPSRDICQRGTSLTIQCQVDSQVTMMFWYRQQPGQSLTLIATANQGSEATYESGFVIDKFPISRPNLTFSTLTVSNMSPEDSSIYLCSVEAWDRGQAFFGQGTRLTVV.

This chain connects TRBV20-1 to TRBJ2-5; 14 bases are shared with TRBD2. Germline V lookup: CDR1 DFQATT, CDR2 SNEGSKA (reference sequence). CDR3 length: 15 residues. The DNA for the CDR3 is TGCAGCGCGAACGGACTAGCGGGAGGACAAGAGACCCAGTACTTC. Translating gives CSANGLAGGQETQYF.

This clonotype has a handful of counts. The chain couples TRBV19 to TRBJ2-3, with 8 positions matching TRBD1. The length of the CDR3 is 15 residues. V lost 5 bases and J lost 1; bases outside the gene matches: 5. Germline-derived CDR1 and CDR2 are LNHDA and SQIVND (reference sequence). The CDR3 bases are TGTGCCAGTAGTCCCTACAGGGGGGGCACAGATACGCAGTATTTT. Translating gives CASSPYRGGTDTQYF.

This clonotype was seen repeatedly, ten times or more. A much larger clone is a single base away; this may be a read error. This chain links TRBV24-1 with TRBJ2-7; TRBD2 aligns across 11 bases. There are 15 residues in the CDR3. Germline V gene sequence: CDR1 KGHDR, CDR2 SFDVKD. In nucleotides, the CDR3 is TGTGCCACCAGTACTAGCGGGAGTCTGAACTACGAGCGGTACTTC. Protein: CATSTSGSLNYERYF.

The V call is TRBV20-1, the J call TRBJ2-5; TRBD2 agrees at 11 bases. The CDR3 extends over 18 amino acids. Germline CDR1 DFQATT, CDR2 SNEGSKA (reference sequence). Unmatched junction bases numbered 15, after V lost 4 bases and J lost 2 bases. CDR3 residues: CSATPPLLAGVGQETQYF. The CDR3 region has the DNA TGCAGTGCTACCCCCCCGTTACTAGCGGGAGTGGGGCAAGAGACCCAGTACTTC.

The J gene is TRBJ1-5, the V gene TRBV10-3; a possible D gene is TRBD1 (6 bases). CDR1 is ENHRY and CDR2 is SYGVKD in the germline V gene. This CDR3 has 18 residues. Trimming removed 10 bases from V and 0 bases from J, with 25 bases in between. CDR3: CATAGYFTRGGSNQPQHF. CDR3 in DNA: TGTGCCACCGCGGGTTATTTTACCAGGGGAGGTAGCAATCAGCCCCAGCATTTT.

This clonotype was counted ten times or more. This chain connects TRBV29-1 to TRBJ1-2; D remains unclear. The CDR3 extends over 13 amino acids. The germline V gene has CDR1 SQVTM and CDR2 ANQGSEA. V shed 4 bases and J shed 5 bases, with 14 bases lying between them. The CDR3 nucleotides are TGCAGCGTTGCCCCCCCCAATTCGTATGGCTACACCTTC. It specifies CSVAPPNSYGYTF.

This clonotype was seen at least ten times. The CDR3, as DNA: TGTGCCAGCAGCTACGGGAGGGCCCCCACCGGGGAGCTGTTTTTT. Its protein product is CASSYGRAPTGELFF. This chain joins TRBV7-2 and TRBJ2-2; 8 nucleotides match TRBD2. V shed 4 bases and J 4 bases; nucleotides not matched to a gene: 5. Germline values: CDR1 SGHTA, CDR2 FQGNSA. The CDR3 has 15 residues.

This chain connects TRBV5-1 to TRBJ1-1; D ambiguous. This CDR3 comprises 17 residues. Germline V gene sequence: CDR1 SGHRS, CDR2 YFSETQ. V gave up 0 bases and J gave up 1 base, with 16 bases separating them. CDR3 in amino acids: CASSLVYRRHPNTEAFF. The CDR3 bases are TGCGCCAGCAGCTTGGTGTATCGTCGACACCCGAACACTGAAGCTTTCTTT. Filled out from reference TRBV5-1 and TRBJ1-1, the complete variable domain reads KAGVTQTPRYLIKTRGQQVTLSCSPISGHRSVSWYQQTPGQGLQFLFEYFSETQRNKGNFPGRFSGRQFSNSRSEMNVSTLELGDSALYLCASSLVYRRHPNTEAFFGQGTRLTVV.

By its share, this clonotype is medium-sized (0.01 to 0.1%). The rearrangement links TRBV15 to TRBJ2-7, with D maybe TRBD2 (5 bases). The germline CDR1 and CDR2 sequences are LNHNV and YYDKDF (reference sequence). The CDR3 spans 14 residues. V lost 0 bases to trimming and J lost 2 bases, with 8 bases between them. In DNA form, the CDR3 reads TGTGCCACCAGCAGAGAGGCTAGCCCCTACGAGCAGTACTTC. Translation: CATSREASPYEQYF.

Written as DNA, the CDR3 is TGCAGCGCCTCGGTAGGCACTGAAGCTTTCTTT. The encoded protein is CSASVGTEAFF. This chain uses TRBV29-1 with TRBJ1-1; D unclear. Germline V gives CDR1 SQVTM, CDR2 ANQGSEA. The CDR3 length is 11 residues. With 7 bases removed from V and 4 bases from J, the gap between germline ends came to 10 bases.

Many counts were recorded for this clonotype. The CDR3 DNA reads as TGTGCCAGCAGCTCCGGGACAGAGACCCAGTACTTC. It specifies CASSSGTETQYF. The J gene is TRBJ2-5, the V gene TRBV5-4; either TRBD1 or TRBD2 may fit D (5 bases each). CDR3 size: 12 residues. CDR1 and CDR2 (germline): SGHNT, YYREEE (reference sequence). Trimming cost V 3 bases and J 4 bases, with 7 bases left between them.

In DNA, the CDR3 is TGTGCCAGCAGCGTAGCGGGAGGGACCCAGTACTTC. Translation gives CASSVAGGTQYF. The V and J genes are TRBV7-3 and TRBJ2-5, with 10 positions matching TRBD2. CDR1 and CDR2 (germline): SGHTA, FQGTGA. This CDR3 comprises 12 residues. J lost 7 bases, V lost 5 bases, and 1 base had no gene match. Full variable domain (outside the CDR3, taken from reference TRBV7-3 and TRBJ2-5): GAGVSQTPSNKVTEKGKYVELRCDPISGHTALYWYRQSLGQGPEFLIYFQGTGAADDSGLPNDRFFAVRPEGSVSTLKIQRTERGDSAVYLCASSVAGGTQYFGPGTRLLVL.